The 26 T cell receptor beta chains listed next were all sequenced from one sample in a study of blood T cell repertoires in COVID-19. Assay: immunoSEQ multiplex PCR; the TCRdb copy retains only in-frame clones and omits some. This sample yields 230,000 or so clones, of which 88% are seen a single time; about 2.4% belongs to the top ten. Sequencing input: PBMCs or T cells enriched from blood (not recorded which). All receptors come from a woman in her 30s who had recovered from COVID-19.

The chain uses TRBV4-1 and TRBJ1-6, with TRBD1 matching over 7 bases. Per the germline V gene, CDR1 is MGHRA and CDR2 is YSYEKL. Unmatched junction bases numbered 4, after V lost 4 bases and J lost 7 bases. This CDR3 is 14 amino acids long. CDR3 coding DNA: TGCGCCAGCAGCCTAGGACAGGAAAATTCACCCCTCCACTTT. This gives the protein CASSLGQENSPLHF.

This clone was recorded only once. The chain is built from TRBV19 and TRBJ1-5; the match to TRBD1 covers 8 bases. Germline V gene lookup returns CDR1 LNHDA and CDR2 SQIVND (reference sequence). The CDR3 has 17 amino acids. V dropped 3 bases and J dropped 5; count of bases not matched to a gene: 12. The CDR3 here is CASSIHIRDRPDQPQHF. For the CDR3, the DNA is TGTGCCAGTAGTATCCACATCCGGGACAGGCCGGATCAGCCCCAGCATTTT. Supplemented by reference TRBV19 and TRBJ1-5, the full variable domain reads DGGITQSPKYLFRKEGQNVTLSCEQNLNHDAMYWYRQDPGQGLRLIYYSQIVNDFQKGDIAEGYSVSREKKESFPLTVTSAQKNPTAFYLCASSIHIRDRPDQPQHFGDGTRLSIL.

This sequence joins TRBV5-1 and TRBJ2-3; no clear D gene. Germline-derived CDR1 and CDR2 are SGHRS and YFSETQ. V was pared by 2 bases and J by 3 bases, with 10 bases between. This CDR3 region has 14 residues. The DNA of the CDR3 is TGCGCCAGCAGCTTAATAGCTGGGACAGATACGCAGTATTTT. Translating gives CASSLIAGTDTQYF.

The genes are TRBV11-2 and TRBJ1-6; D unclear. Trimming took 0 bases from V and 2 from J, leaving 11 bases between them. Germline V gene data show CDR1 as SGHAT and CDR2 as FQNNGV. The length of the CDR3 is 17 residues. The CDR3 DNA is TGTGCCAGCAGCTTAGATAGAGGGTCTGCCTATAATTCACCCCTCCACTTT. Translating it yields CASSLDRGSAYNSPLHF.

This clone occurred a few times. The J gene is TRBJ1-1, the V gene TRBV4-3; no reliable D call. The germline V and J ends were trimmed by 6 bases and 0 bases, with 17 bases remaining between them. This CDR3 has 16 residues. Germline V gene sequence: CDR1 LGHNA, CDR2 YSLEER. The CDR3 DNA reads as TGCGCCAGCAGTCCCCTCGTTATGGGCATGAACACTGAAGCTTTCTTT. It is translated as CASSPLVMGMNTEAFF.

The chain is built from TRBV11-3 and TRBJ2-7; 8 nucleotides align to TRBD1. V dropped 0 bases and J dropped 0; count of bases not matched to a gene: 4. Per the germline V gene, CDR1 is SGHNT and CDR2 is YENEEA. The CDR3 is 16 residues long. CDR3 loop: CASSLENGQGSYEQYF. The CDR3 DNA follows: TGTGCCAGCAGCTTAGAAAATGGACAGGGCTCCTACGAGCAGTACTTC.

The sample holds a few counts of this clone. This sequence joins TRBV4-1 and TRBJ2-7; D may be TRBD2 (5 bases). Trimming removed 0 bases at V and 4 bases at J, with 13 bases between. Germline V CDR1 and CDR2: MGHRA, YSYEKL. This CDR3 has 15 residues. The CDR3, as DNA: TGCGCCAGCAGCCAAGATGAGGAGGAGGCTTACGAGCAGTACTTC. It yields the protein CASSQDEEEAYEQYF.

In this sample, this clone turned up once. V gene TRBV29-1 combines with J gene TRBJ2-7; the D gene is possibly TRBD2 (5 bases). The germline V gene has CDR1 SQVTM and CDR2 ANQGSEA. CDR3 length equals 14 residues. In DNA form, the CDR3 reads TGCAGTGCCCACGGACTGAGGGTTAAGAACGAGCAGTACTTC. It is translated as CSAHGLRVKNEQYF.

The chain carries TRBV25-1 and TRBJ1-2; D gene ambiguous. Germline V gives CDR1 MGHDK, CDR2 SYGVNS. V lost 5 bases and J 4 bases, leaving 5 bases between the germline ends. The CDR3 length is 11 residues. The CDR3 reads CASSYGYGYTF. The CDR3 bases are TGTGCCAGCAGTTACGGCTATGGCTACACCTTC.

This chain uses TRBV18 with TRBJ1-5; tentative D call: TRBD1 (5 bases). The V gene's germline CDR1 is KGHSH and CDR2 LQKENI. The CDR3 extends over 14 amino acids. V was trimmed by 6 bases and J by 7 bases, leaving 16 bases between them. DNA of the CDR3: TGTGCCAGCTCCCCCGGGGGGACGGCACAGCCCCAGCATTTT. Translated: CASSPGGTAQPQHF.

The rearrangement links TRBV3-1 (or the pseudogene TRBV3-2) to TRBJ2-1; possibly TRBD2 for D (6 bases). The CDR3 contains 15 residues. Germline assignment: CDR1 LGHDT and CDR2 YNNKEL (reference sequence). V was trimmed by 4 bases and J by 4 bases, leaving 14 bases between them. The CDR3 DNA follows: TGTGCCAGCAGCCCGGGGGTGCGAGTTTACAATGAGCAGTTCTTC. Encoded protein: CASSPGVRVYNEQFF.

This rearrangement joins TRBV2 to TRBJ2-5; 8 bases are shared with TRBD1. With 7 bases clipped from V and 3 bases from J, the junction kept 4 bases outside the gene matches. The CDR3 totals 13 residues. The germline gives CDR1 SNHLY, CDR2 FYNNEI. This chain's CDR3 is CASNNRGEETQYF. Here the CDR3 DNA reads TGTGCCAGCAACAACAGGGGGGAAGAGACCCAGTACTTC.

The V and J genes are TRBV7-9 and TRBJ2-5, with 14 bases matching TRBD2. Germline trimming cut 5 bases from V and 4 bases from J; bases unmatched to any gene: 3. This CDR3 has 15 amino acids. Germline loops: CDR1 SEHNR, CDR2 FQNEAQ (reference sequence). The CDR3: CASSPGLAGGETQYF. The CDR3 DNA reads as TGTGCCAGCAGCCCCGGACTAGCGGGGGGAGAGACCCAGTACTTC.

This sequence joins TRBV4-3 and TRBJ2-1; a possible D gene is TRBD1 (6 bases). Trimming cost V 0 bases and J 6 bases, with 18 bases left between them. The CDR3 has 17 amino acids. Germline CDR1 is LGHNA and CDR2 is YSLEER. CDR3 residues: CASSQDDSQGLANEQFF. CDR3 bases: TGCGCCAGCAGCCAAGATGATTCGCAGGGGTTGGCCAATGAGCAGTTCTTC.

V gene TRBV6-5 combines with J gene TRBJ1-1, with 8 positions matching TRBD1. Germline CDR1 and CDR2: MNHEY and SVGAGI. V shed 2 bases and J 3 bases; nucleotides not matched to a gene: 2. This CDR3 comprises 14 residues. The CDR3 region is CASSYTDRDTEAFF. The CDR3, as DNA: TGTGCCAGCAGTTACACGGACAGGGACACTGAAGCTTTCTTT.

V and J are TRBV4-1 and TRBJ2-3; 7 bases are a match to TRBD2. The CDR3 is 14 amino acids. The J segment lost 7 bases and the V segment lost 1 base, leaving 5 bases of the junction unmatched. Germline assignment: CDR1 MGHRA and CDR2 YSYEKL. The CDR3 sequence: CASSQGLGLYTQYF. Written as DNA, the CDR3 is TGCGCCAGCAGCCAAGGTCTGGGACTATATACGCAGTATTTT.

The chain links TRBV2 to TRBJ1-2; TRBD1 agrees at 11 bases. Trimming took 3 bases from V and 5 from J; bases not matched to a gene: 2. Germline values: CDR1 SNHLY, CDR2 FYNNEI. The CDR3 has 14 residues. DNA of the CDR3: TGTGCCAGCAGTGAGGACAGGGGGCCATATGGCTACACCTTC. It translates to CASSEDRGPYGYTF.

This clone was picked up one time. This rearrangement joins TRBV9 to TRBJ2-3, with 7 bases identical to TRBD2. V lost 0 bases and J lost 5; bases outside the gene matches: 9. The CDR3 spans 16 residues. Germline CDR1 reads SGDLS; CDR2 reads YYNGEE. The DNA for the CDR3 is TGTGCCAGCAGCGTAGCCTTGAGCGGGGCTGGAGATACGCAGTATTTT. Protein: CASSVALSGAGDTQYF.

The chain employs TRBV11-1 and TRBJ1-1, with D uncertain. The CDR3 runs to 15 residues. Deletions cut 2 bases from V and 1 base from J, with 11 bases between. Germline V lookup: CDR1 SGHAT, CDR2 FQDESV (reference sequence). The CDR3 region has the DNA TGTGCCAGCAGCTTATCTGGTAGGAGGAACACTGAAGCTTTCTTT. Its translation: CASSLSGRRNTEAFF.

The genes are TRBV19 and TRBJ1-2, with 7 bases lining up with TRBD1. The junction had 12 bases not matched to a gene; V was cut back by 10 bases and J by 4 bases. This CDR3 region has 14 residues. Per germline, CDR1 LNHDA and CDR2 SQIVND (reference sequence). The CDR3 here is CATHRQGLVYGYTF. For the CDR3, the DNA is TGTGCCACCCATCGACAGGGTTTGGTCTATGGCTACACCTTC.

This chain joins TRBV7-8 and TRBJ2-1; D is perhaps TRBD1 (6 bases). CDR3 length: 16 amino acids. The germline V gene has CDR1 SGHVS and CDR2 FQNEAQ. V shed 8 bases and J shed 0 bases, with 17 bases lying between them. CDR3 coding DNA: TGTGCCAGCCTCACGGGACAATTGAGCTCCTACAATGAGCAGTTCTTC. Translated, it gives CASLTGQLSSYNEQFF.

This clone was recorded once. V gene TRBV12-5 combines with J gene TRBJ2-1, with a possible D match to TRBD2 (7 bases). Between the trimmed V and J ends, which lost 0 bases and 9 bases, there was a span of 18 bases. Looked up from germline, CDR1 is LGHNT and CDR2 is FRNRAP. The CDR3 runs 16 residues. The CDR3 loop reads CASGLVLGGAITEQFF. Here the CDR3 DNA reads TGTGCTAGTGGTTTGGTACTAGGGGGGGCCATAACTGAGCAGTTCTTC. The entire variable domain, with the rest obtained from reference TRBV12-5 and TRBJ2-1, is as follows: DARVTQTPRHKVTEMGQEVTMRCQPILGHNTVFWYRQTMMQGLELLAYFRNRAPLDDSGMPKDRFSAEMPDATLATLKIQPSEPRDSAVYFCASGLVLGGAITEQFFGPGTRLTVL.

CDR3 in DNA: TGTGCCAGCAGCCGTAGAGACACTGAAGCTTTCTTT. It specifies CASSRRDTEAFF. The chain recombines TRBV12-3 or TRBV12-4 with TRBJ1-1; no clear D gene. This CDR3 has 12 amino acids. V gave up 6 bases and J gave up 3 bases, with 8 bases separating them.

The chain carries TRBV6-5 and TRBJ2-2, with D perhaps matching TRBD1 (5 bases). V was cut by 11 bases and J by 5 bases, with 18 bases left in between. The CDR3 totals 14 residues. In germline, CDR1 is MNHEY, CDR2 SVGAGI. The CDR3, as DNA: TGTGCCGCCCGGGCCAGGGTGGGAACCGGGGAGCTGTTTTTT. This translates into CAARARVGTGELFF.

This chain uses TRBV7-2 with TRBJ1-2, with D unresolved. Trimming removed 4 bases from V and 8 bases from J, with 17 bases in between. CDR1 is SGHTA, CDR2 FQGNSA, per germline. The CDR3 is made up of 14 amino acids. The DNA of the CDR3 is TGTGCCAGCAGCTCCCCGACACGGGAAGACGGCTACACCTTC. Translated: CASSSPTREDGYTF.

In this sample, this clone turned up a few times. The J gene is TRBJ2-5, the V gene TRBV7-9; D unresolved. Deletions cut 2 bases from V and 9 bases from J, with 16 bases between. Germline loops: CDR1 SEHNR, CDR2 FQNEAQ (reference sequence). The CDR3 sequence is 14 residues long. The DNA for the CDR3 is TGTGCCAGCAGCTTAAACCTTCGAGAGAAGCCCCAGTACTTC. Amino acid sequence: CASSLNLREKPQYF.